This entry lists 20 T cell receptor beta chains sequenced from one sample in a study of PD-1 blockade in mismatch repair-deficient tumors. The table came from immunoSEQ multiplex PCR; TCRdb's copy has only in-frame clones and leaves some out. The sample has more than 50,000 clones, more than 70% seen once. The sequenced sample was peripheral blood, obtained 52 weeks after starting pembrolizumab. The receptor set was obtained from an adult with mismatch repair-deficient cancer.

V usage is TRBV10-2 and J usage is TRBJ1-5; no clear D gene. CDR1 is WSHSY, CDR2 SAAADI, per germline. V lost 4 bases and J lost 6, with 13 bases in between. This CDR3 has 14 residues. The CDR3 region has the DNA TGCGCCAGCAGTGTAGCGGGTGACGGTCAGCCCCAGCATTTT. Protein product: CASSVAGDGQPQHF.

The CDR3 here is CSVAGTGGLGYGYTF. CDR3 sequence (DNA): TGCAGCGTGGCCGGGACAGGGGGCTTGGGGTATGGCTACACCTTC. The chain links TRBV29-1 to TRBJ1-2, with TRBD1 identical over 12 bases. This CDR3 has 15 amino acids. Germline assignment: CDR1 SQVTM and CDR2 ANQGSEA. The V segment lost 6 bases and the J segment 5 bases; nucleotides outside the gene matches: 10.

The chain is built from TRBV6-1 and TRBJ1-1, with no clear D. The V and J ends lost 4 bases and 2 bases respectively, with 8 bases between them. The CDR3 has 13 residues. The germline V gene has CDR1 MNHNS and CDR2 SASEGT. CDR3 in amino acids: CASSGHLNTEAFF. The CDR3 DNA reads TGTGCCAGCAGTGGTCATCTAAACACTGAAGCTTTCTTT.

The rearrangement links TRBV25-1 to TRBJ2-1; D call uncertain. Trimming shortened V by 8 bases and J by 2 bases, and 10 bases separated the two germline ends. Germline V gene sequence: CDR1 MGHDK, CDR2 SYGVNS. The CDR3 has 13 amino acids. Here the CDR3 DNA reads TGTGCCAGCCTGGGGAAAGCCTACAATGAGCAGTTCTTC. Protein sequence: CASLGKAYNEQFF.

Concerning this clone: Other nucleotide sequences in the sample specify the same CDR3. This chain joins TRBV5-4 and TRBJ2-5; D is tentatively TRBD1 or TRBD2 (7 bases each). CDR1 and CDR2 from the germline V gene are SGHNT and YYREEE (reference sequence). The length of the CDR3 is 14 residues. The V end lost 1 base, the J end lost 4 bases, and 11 bases lay between the germline ends. This CDR3 reads CASSLFRGGETQYF. The CDR3 DNA reads as TGTGCCAGCAGCTTGTTCAGGGGGGGAGAGACCCAGTACTTC.

The gene calls are TRBV9 and TRBJ2-7; TRBD2 might be the D (6 bases). The CDR3 is 14 amino acids. The V end was cut by 0 bases, the J end by 5 bases, with 12 bases between. The V gene's germline CDR1 is SGDLS and CDR2 YYNGEE. In DNA, the CDR3 is TGTGCCAGCAGCGTAGGAGGAGGGATCCACGAGCAGTACTTC. This codes for CASSVGGGIHEQYF.

V and J are TRBV5-4 and TRBJ2-1; TRBD2 matches 7 bases. This CDR3 has 14 residues. In germline, CDR1 is SGHNT, CDR2 YYREEE (reference sequence). The J segment lost 2 bases and the V segment lost 4 bases, leaving 3 bases of the junction unmatched. DNA of the CDR3: TGTGCCAGCAGCCATGGACTAGCCTACAATGAGCAGTTCTTC. Translating gives CASSHGLAYNEQFF.

As concerns this clone: The junction and the germline gene differ at one end; a read error may be behind it. The chain joins TRBV5-4 to TRBJ2-3, with 9 bases matching TRBD1. This CDR3 contains 12 residues. Germline V gene sequence: CDR1 SGHNT, CDR2 YYREEE (reference sequence). The CDR3 DNA reads as TGTGCCAGCAGCGCTCCGGGACAGGGAGCTGATTTT. Translated: CASSAPGQGADF.

This chain joins TRBV5-1 and TRBJ2-4, with unresolved D. Germline loops: CDR1 SGHRS, CDR2 YFSETQ. CDR3 length equals 16 residues. V was clipped by 4 bases and J by 0 bases, with 14 bases between them. As DNA, the CDR3 is TGCGCCAGCAGCCCCGGTTTACTCCTAGCCAAAAACATTCAGTACTTC. Protein: CASSPGLLLAKNIQYF.

The chain is built from TRBV6-5 and TRBJ2-7; D possibly corresponds to TRBD1 (5 bases). From germline, CDR1 is MNHEY and CDR2 SVGAGI. Trimming took 2 bases from V and 0 from J, leaving 5 bases between them. The CDR3 runs to 13 residues. Here the CDR3 DNA reads TGTGCCAGCAGTTACCAGGGCTCCTACGAGCAGTACTTC. As protein: CASSYQGSYEQYF.

The rearrangement uses TRBV4-1 and TRBJ2-7; D remains ambiguous. The length of the CDR3 is 11 residues. Per germline, CDR1 MGHRA and CDR2 YSYEKL. V lost 3 bases to trimming and J lost 9 bases, with 9 bases between them. The CDR3 nucleotides are TGCGCCAGCAGCCAGGGCTCCTCGCAGTACTTC. Amino acid sequence: CASSQGSSQYF.

This chain uses TRBV2 with TRBJ2-3; 11 positions agree with TRBD2. V trimming: 9 bases; J trimming: 2 bases; junction bases outside the gene matches: 4. The CDR3 has 14 amino acids. Germline V CDR1 and CDR2: SNHLY, FYNNEI. CDR3 sequence reads: CASLAGGPTDTQYF. The CDR3 nucleotides read TGTGCCAGTTTAGCGGGAGGGCCCACAGATACGCAGTATTTT.

The V and J genes are TRBV6-1 and TRBJ2-7; TRBD1 is a possible D gene (6 bases). V gave up 6 bases and J gave up 1 base, with 13 bases separating them. From germline, CDR1 is MNHNS and CDR2 SASEGT. The CDR3 has 14 amino acids. The CDR3 DNA sequence: TGTGCCAGCAGCCCAGGGGCTGAGTCCTACGAGCAGTACTTC. This translates into CASSPGAESYEQYF.

The V call is TRBV18, the J call TRBJ1-5; TRBD1 matches at 9 bases. Germline V gene data show CDR1 as KGHSH and CDR2 as LQKENI. This CDR3 has 15 residues. V shed 3 bases, J shed 4 bases, and the junction held 4 bases outside the gene matches. CDR3 bases: TGTGCCAGCTCACCCGTGGGACAGGGTAATCAGCCCCAGCATTTT. Its translation is CASSPVGQGNQPQHF.

V gene TRBV27 combines with J gene TRBJ2-1, with D possibly TRBD2 on 5 matching bases. In germline, CDR1 is MNHEY, CDR2 SMNVEV (reference sequence). The V and J ends lost 2 bases and 5 bases respectively, with 16 bases between them. The CDR3 runs 16 residues. The CDR3 sequence: CASSLLAPLVDNEQFF. DNA for the CDR3: TGTGCCAGCAGTTTACTAGCCCCTCTCGTAGACAATGAGCAGTTCTTC.

The rearrangement joins TRBV7-9 to TRBJ2-7, with TRBD2 matching 8 bases. The CDR3 totals 14 residues. V lost 0 bases and J lost 3; bases outside the gene matches: 1. The germline CDR1 and CDR2 sequences are SEHNR and FQNEAQ (reference sequence). CDR3 protein: CASSLASGDYEQYF. The CDR3 DNA follows: TGTGCCAGCAGCTTAGCTAGCGGGGACTACGAGCAGTACTTC.

This chain connects TRBV25-1 to TRBJ1-1; TRBD1 might be the D (5 bases). The CDR3 is 16 residues long. Germline assignment: CDR1 MGHDK and CDR2 SYGVNS. Trimming took off 3 bases at V and 0 bases at J, with 14 bases between the two ends. The DNA of the CDR3 is TGTGCCAGCAGTGATAGGAACAGGCCGATGAACACTGAAGCTTTCTTT. This codes for CASSDRNRPMNTEAFF.

V gene TRBV4-1 combines with J gene TRBJ2-7, with 9 positions matching TRBD1. Unmatched junction bases numbered 5, after V lost 5 bases and J lost 6 bases. Germline CDR1 reads MGHRA; CDR2 reads YSYEKL. The CDR3 length is 13 residues. CDR3 amino acids: CASSSPGQGEQYF. CDR3 nucleotide sequence: TGCGCCAGCAGCTCCCCGGGACAGGGCGAGCAGTACTTC.

This clone has a handful of counts. V is TRBV29-1 and J is TRBJ2-1; 11 nucleotides line up with TRBD2. Germline CDR1 is SQVTM and CDR2 is ANQGSEA. V trimming: 4 bases; J trimming: 5 bases; junction bases outside the gene matches: 1. The CDR3 has 13 residues. CDR3 amino acids: CSVVAGGDNEQFF. The CDR3 nucleotides are TGCAGCGTTGTAGCGGGAGGGGACAATGAGCAGTTCTTC.

The chain links TRBV7-9 to TRBJ2-1; D uncertain. This CDR3 spans 13 amino acids. V lost 5 bases and J 8 bases, leaving 13 bases between the germline ends. Germline assignment: CDR1 SEHNR and CDR2 FQNEAQ (reference sequence). CDR3 in amino acids: CASSPSEQDEQFF. The CDR3 DNA reads TGTGCCAGCAGCCCCTCGGAGCAGGATGAGCAGTTCTTC.